Below are 22 T cell receptor beta chains sequenced from a single sample in a study of blood T cells in healthy people across ages. Next came a second PCR, run for about 6 to 12 cycles, which used a sample-barcoded 5' primer along with a J-beta primer mix. TCRdb re-analysed the 5' RACE reads in MiXCR, keeping a single row per CDR3 protein. The sample includes around 1.5 million distinct CDR3 sequences, around 35% of them seen just once. Sequencing was done on a sample of blood. The source is a young woman in good health.

About this clonotype itself: A read error may produce the germline difference seen at one junction end. As DNA, the CDR3 is TGTGCCAATCGGGACCCCACCGCCAATGAACAGTTCTTC. This translates into CANRDPTANEQFF. This rearrangement joins TRBV6-1 to TRBJ2-1; tentatively, D is TRBD1 or TRBD2 (5 bases each). The CDR3 spans 13 residues. CDR1 MNHNS and CDR2 SASEGT come from the germline V gene.

In this sample, this clonotype turned up a few times. The rearrangement uses TRBV28 and TRBJ2-1, with D perhaps given as TRBD1 or TRBD2 (5 bases each). V lost 2 bases, J lost 8 bases, and 16 bases lay in between. This CDR3 region has 15 residues. CDR1 is MDHEN, CDR2 SYDVKM, per germline. The DNA for the CDR3 is TGTGCCAGCAGTTTAGATTGGGCGCTGGGGGATGAGCAGTTCTTC. This sequence encodes CASSLDWALGDEQFF.

The table lists this clonotype with a few counts. J is TRBJ1-1 and V is TRBV28; maybe TRBD1 (6 bases). Trimming took 2 bases from V and 5 from J, leaving 12 bases between them. CDR3 length: 14 amino acids. Germline lookup yields CDR1 MDHEN and CDR2 SYDVKM. The CDR3 DNA is TGTGCCAGCAGTTTAAACGGGGGCGCGACTGAAGCTTTCTTT. As protein: CASSLNGGATEAFF.

The chain has TRBV18 and TRBJ2-4; 8 positions match TRBD1. The germline V gene encodes CDR1 KGHSH and CDR2 LQKENI. Losses at the gene ends were 3 bases for V and 8 bases for J; bases not matched to a gene: 0. The length of the CDR3 is 12 residues. CDR3 sequence: CASSPTGDIQYF. CDR3 sequence (DNA): TGTGCCAGCTCACCGACAGGGGACATTCAGTACTTC.

This clonotype has ten or more counts. This rearrangement joins TRBV10-2 to TRBJ2-7; 10 positions agree with TRBD1. CDR1 and CDR2 (germline): WSHSY, SAAADI. Trimming removed 7 bases from V and 6 bases from J; junction bases left unmatched: 12. The CDR3 loop spans 15 amino acids. CDR3 coding DNA: TGCGCCAGCAACGTCGATAGGGGACAGGGGAGCGAGCAGTACTTC. Its translation: CASNVDRGQGSEQYF.

Points on this clonotype: An end of the junction differs from the germline gene, which may be a read error. The CDR3 reads CAGSPWGLAGVYSYEQYF. In nucleotides, the CDR3 is TGTGCCGGCAGTCCGTGGGGACTAGCGGGGGTCTATTCCTACGAGCAGTACTTC. The V gene is TRBV12-3 or TRBV12-4, the J gene TRBJ2-7; 14 positions agree with TRBD2. The CDR3 length is 18 residues.

This clonotype has a handful of counts. The rearrangement links TRBV10-1 to TRBJ2-5; 8 nucleotides match TRBD1. Looked up from germline, CDR1 is WNHNN and CDR2 is SYGVQD (reference sequence). The CDR3 extends over 16 amino acids. V was pared by 7 bases and J by 5 bases, with 15 bases of the junction left unmatched. The CDR3 reads CASIPPRQGQGETQYF. The CDR3 DNA reads TGCGCCAGCATTCCCCCCCGACAGGGGCAAGGGGAGACCCAGTACTTC.

This clonotype occurred a few times. The chain employs TRBV6-1 and TRBJ2-1; no definite D call. Germline V gene lookup returns CDR1 MNHNS and CDR2 SASEGT. Trimming removed 3 bases at V and 3 bases at J, with 15 bases between. CDR3 length equals 16 residues. This CDR3 is CASSDPYTDFYNEQFF. The CDR3 nucleotides read TGTGCCAGCAGTGATCCTTACACGGATTTCTACAATGAGCAGTTCTTC.

This clonotype was seen more than once but under ten times. The CDR3 loop is CASSQTQISNQPQHF. The CDR3 coding sequence is TGTGCCAGCAGCCAAACACAGATTAGCAATCAGCCCCAGCATTTT. The V call is TRBV6-6, the J call TRBJ1-5; D is uncertain. The CDR3 extends over 15 amino acids. V lost 6 bases and J 0 bases, leaving 12 bases between the germline ends. Germline loops: CDR1 MNHNY, CDR2 SVGAGI (reference sequence).

This clonotype was observed a few times. V is TRBV12-3 or TRBV12-4 and J is TRBJ2-7; D gene unclear. This CDR3 has 12 residues. With 0 bases removed from V and 7 bases from J, the gap between germline ends came to 7 bases. The CDR3 DNA reads as TGTGCCAGCAGTTTAGCACAACTTGAGCAGTACTTC. The encoded protein is CASSLAQLEQYF.

The chain employs TRBV7-9 and TRBJ1-1; a weak D match, TRBD1 (6 bases). Germline CDR1 and CDR2: SEHNR and FQNEAQ (reference sequence). Trimming removed 8 bases at V and 10 bases at J, with 20 bases between. This CDR3 is 13 amino acids long. Written as DNA, the CDR3 is TGTGCCAGCGGCTCCCTGGGGGCGGGGGTAGCTTTCTTT. This encodes CASGSLGAGVAFF.

The chain carries TRBV9 and TRBJ2-7; TRBD2 matches at 12 bases. V lost 0 bases and J lost 2; bases outside the gene matches: 6. This CDR3 comprises 17 residues. Germline CDR1 and CDR2: SGDLS and YYNGEE. The CDR3 coding sequence is TGTGCCAGCAGCGTAGACCTAGCGGGAGGGCCCCCCTACGAGCAGTACTTC. Its translation: CASSVDLAGGPPYEQYF.

The chain is built from TRBV14 and TRBJ2-7, with TRBD1 as a possible D gene (5 bases). This CDR3 comprises 13 residues. With 5 bases removed from V and 6 bases from J, the gap between germline ends came to 14 bases. Germline CDR1 SGHDN, CDR2 FVKESK. DNA for the CDR3: TGTGCCAGCAGCGAATTAAGGGGCTCCGAGCAGTACTTC. It codes for CASSELRGSEQYF.

This clonotype showed up many times. V usage is TRBV10-3 and J usage is TRBJ2-6, with 7 bases identical to TRBD1. CDR3 length: 18 residues. The germline CDR1 and CDR2 sequences are ENHRY and SYGVKD. J was trimmed by 0 bases and V by 0 bases; bases with no gene match: 5. The CDR3 region has the DNA TGTGCCATCAGTGAGTCGGGGACAGCCTTCTCTGGGGCCAACGTCCTGACTTTC. Translating it yields CAISESGTAFSGANVLTF.

This clonotype came up a few times. The genes are TRBV29-1 and TRBJ1-1; a weak D match, TRBD1 (6 bases). Trimming cost V 0 bases and J 4 bases, with 12 bases left between them. The CDR3 is 14 residues long. The germline V gene encodes CDR1 SQVTM and CDR2 ANQGSEA. CDR3 region: CSVEDTGGVTEAFF. DNA for the CDR3: TGCAGCGTTGAAGATACGGGGGGCGTCACTGAAGCTTTCTTT. Looking up the rest from reference TRBV29-1 and TRBJ1-1 gives the full variable domain: SAVISQKPSRDICQRGTSLTIQCQVDSQVTMMFWYRQQPGQSLTLIATANQGSEATYESGFVIDKFPISRPNLTFSTLTVSNMSPEDSSIYLCSVEDTGGVTEAFFGQGTRLTVV.

Of note for this clonotype: A single base separates this from a much larger clone, so it may be a read error. This sequence joins TRBV28 and TRBJ2-7; TRBD2 is a possible D gene (5 bases). From germline, CDR1 is MDHEN and CDR2 SYDVKM. V was shortened by 4 bases and J by 0 bases, with 13 bases between the two germline ends. The CDR3 is 15 residues long. The CDR3: CASSSPAEFSYEQYF. For the CDR3, the DNA is TGTGCCAGCAGTTCCCCAGCGGAGTTCTCCTACGAGCAGTACTTC.

Here the CDR3 reads CASSQVSRTEAFF. The CDR3 region has the DNA TGTGCCAGCAGCCAAGTTTCCAGGACCGAAGCTTTCTTT. V is TRBV3-1 and J is TRBJ1-1, with unresolved D. V was clipped by 1 base and J by 8 bases, with 11 bases between them. This CDR3 contains 13 residues. Germline V lookup: CDR1 LGHDT, CDR2 YNNKEL (reference sequence).

The J gene is TRBJ1-1, the V gene TRBV19; D is ambiguous. The CDR3 contains 13 residues. Germline V gene data show CDR1 as LNHDA and CDR2 as SQIVND (reference sequence). Trimming removed 10 bases from V and 3 bases from J, with 15 bases in between. This CDR3 reads CATSEGVYTEAFF. CDR3 DNA: TGTGCCACCTCAGAGGGAGTATACACTGAAGCTTTCTTT.

This clonotype was found a few times. The CDR3 bases are TGTGCCAGCAGTTACTCGATCGACTCCTGGTATGGCTACACCTTC. Protein product: CASSYSIDSWYGYTF. The J gene is TRBJ1-2, the V gene TRBV6-2 or TRBV6-3; D remains ambiguous. V was pared by 0 bases and J by 5 bases, with 13 bases between. The V gene's germline CDR1 is MNHEY and CDR2 SVGEGT. This CDR3 contains 15 residues.

The sample holds a few counts of this clonotype. This chain connects TRBV6-1 to TRBJ2-7, with TRBD1 as a possible D gene (5 bases). This CDR3 region has 14 residues. The germline CDR1 and CDR2 sequences are MNHNS and SASEGT. V was trimmed by 3 bases and J by 0 bases, leaving 9 bases between them. The CDR3 sequence is CASSEGLLSYEQYF. DNA of the CDR3: TGTGCCAGCAGTGAGGGGCTCCTCTCCTACGAGCAGTACTTC.

This chain uses TRBV2 with TRBJ1-5, with D maybe TRBD1 (5 bases). V gave up 6 bases and J gave up 3 bases, with 12 bases separating them. From germline, CDR1 is SNHLY and CDR2 FYNNEI. The CDR3 runs to 14 residues. CDR3 amino acids: CASSGTEPNQPQHF. The CDR3 DNA reads TGTGCCAGCAGCGGGACTGAGCCCAATCAGCCCCAGCATTTT. Supplemented by reference TRBV2 and TRBJ1-5, the full variable domain reads EPEVTQTPSHQVTQMGQEVILRCVPISNHLYFYWYRQILGQKVEFLVSFYNNEISEKSEIFDDQFSVERPDGSNFTLKIRSTKLEDSAMYFCASSGTEPNQPQHFGDGTRLSIL.

The gene calls are TRBV6-1 and TRBJ1-6; no clear D gene. The CDR3 contains 15 residues. Germline CDR1 reads MNHNS; CDR2 reads SASEGT. Between the trimmed V and J ends, which lost 1 base and 7 bases, there was a span of 11 bases. The CDR3 region is CASSEVVQPNSPLHF. The DNA for the CDR3 is TGTGCCAGCAGTGAAGTAGTGCAGCCGAATTCACCCCTCCACTTT.